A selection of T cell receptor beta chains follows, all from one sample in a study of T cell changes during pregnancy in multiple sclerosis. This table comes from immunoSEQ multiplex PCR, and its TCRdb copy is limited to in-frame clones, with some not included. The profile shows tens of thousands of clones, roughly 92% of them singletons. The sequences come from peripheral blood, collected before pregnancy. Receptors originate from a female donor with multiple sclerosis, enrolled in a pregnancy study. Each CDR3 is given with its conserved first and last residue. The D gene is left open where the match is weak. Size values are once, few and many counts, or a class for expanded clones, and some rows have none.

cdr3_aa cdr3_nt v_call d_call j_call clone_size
CASRLGLSKPQHF TGTGCCAGCAGGTTAGGACTGTCCAAGCCCCAGCATTTT TRBV28 . TRBJ1-5 once
CASSFGAGGYVEQYF TGTGCCAGCAGCTTCGGGGCGGGAGGGTACGTCGAGCAGTACTTC TRBV5-6 TRBD2 TRBJ2-7 .
CASSFIVSTGTGELFF TGTGCCAGCAGTTTTATAGTCTCCACGGGCACCGGGGAGCTGTTTTTT TRBV28 . TRBJ2-2 .
CASSFRGLGVEQYF TGTGCCAGCAGTTTTCGGGGTCTTGGTGTCGAGCAGTACTTC TRBV28 . TRBJ2-7 once
CASSPPSGGKNIQYF TGTGCCAGCTCACCACCGAGCGGGGGTAAAAACATTCAGTACTTC TRBV18 TRBD2 TRBJ2-4 .
CASSLEQDEAFF TGCGCCAGCAGCTTGGAACAGGATGAAGCTTTCTTT TRBV5-1 . TRBJ1-1 few
CASRPGKLAGVFEQYF TGCGCCAGCCGGCCGGGTAAACTAGCGGGAGTCTTCGAGCAGTACTTC TRBV5-1 TRBD2 TRBJ2-7 once
CSVTQGYGDQPQHF TGCAGCGTTACTCAGGGGTATGGTGATCAGCCCCAGCATTTT TRBV29-1 . TRBJ1-5 .
CASSPRQGRNTEAFF TGTGCCAGCAGCCCCCGACAGGGTAGGAACACTGAAGCTTTCTTT TRBV7-8 TRBD1 TRBJ1-1 .
CASSPGTINTGELFF TGTGCCAGCAGTCCGGGGACAATCAACACCGGGGAGCTGTTTTTT TRBV6-5 . TRBJ2-2 .
CASSQGRGGETQYF TGCGCCAGCAGCCAAGGGCGGGGGGGGGAGACCCAGTACTTC TRBV4-3 TRBD2 TRBJ2-5 .
CASSLSRQGSGGELFF TGTGCCAGCAGTTTATCCAGACAGGGCTCGGGCGGGGAGCTGTTTTTT TRBV28 TRBD1 TRBJ2-2 .
CASSNRQGNQPQHF TGTGCCAGCAGCAATCGACAGGGTAATCAGCCCCAGCATTTT TRBV7-8 TRBD1 TRBJ1-5 .
CASDRDSGTYEQYF TGTGCCAGCGACCGGGACAGCGGTACCTACGAGCAGTACTTC TRBV6-1 TRBD1 TRBJ2-7 .
CASRALAEETQYF TGTGCCAGCAGGGCACTAGCGGAAGAGACCCAGTACTTC TRBV6-5 TRBD2 TRBJ2-5 .
CSVGTSGVYEQYF TGCAGCGTAGGGACTAGCGGGGTTTACGAGCAGTACTTC TRBV29-1 TRBD2 TRBJ2-7 .
CASSYGRAGNTIYF TGTGCCAGCAGTTACGGGAGAGCTGGAAACACCATATATTTT TRBV6-6 . TRBJ1-3 .
CASSLRGGLMTSTGELFF TGTGCCAGCAGCCTTCGAGGCGGACTAATGACCTCCACCGGGGAGCTGTTTTTT TRBV4-2 . TRBJ2-2 .
CASGLVLGQGARRNYGYTF TGTGCTAGTGGTTTGGTATTGGGCCAGGGGGCCCGACGTAACTATGGCTACACCTTC TRBV12-5 TRBD1 TRBJ1-2 .
CASSDGTVDTMKQFF TGTGCCAGCAGTGACGGGACAGTAGATACAATGAAGCAGTTCTTC TRBV6-4 TRBD1 TRBJ2-1 .
CASSPNSPLHF TGTGCCAGCTCCCCAAATTCACCCCTCCACTTT TRBV5-6 . TRBJ1-6 .
CASSGQGTGDHEQYF TGTGCCAGTAGTGGGCAGGGGACAGGGGACCACGAGCAGTACTTC TRBV19 TRBD1 TRBJ2-7 .
CASSGDRAGIQYF TGTGCCAGTAGTGGAGACAGGGCTGGCATTCAGTACTTC TRBV19 TRBD1 TRBJ2-4 .
CASSPGGPDTQYF TGCGCCAGCAGCCCGGGGGGCCCAGATACGCAGTATTTT TRBV5-1 . TRBJ2-3 .
CASSVDPSGAYEQYF TGTGCCAGCAGCGTAGATCCTAGCGGCGCCTACGAGCAGTACTTC TRBV9 TRBD2 TRBJ2-7 .
CASSFQHGADTQYF TGTGCCAGCAGCTTCCAGCACGGGGCAGATACGCAGTATTTT TRBV7-8 . TRBJ2-3 .
CASSLRGLPYNEQFF TGCGCCAGCAGCTTACGGGGACTACCCTACAATGAGCAGTTCTTC TRBV5-1 TRBD2 TRBJ2-1 .
CASSATETGELFF TGTGCCAGTAGTGCCACAGAGACCGGGGAGCTGTTTTTT TRBV19 . TRBJ2-2 .
CASSARSGTGELFF TGTGCCAGCAGCGCACGGAGCGGCACCGGGGAGCTGTTTTTT TRBV9 . TRBJ2-2 .
CASRLAGGPYEQYF TGTGCCAGCAGGCTAGCGGGAGGGCCCTACGAGCAGTACTTC TRBV27 TRBD2 TRBJ2-7 .
CASSLERLAPHEQYF TGTGCCAGCAGCTTAGAAAGGTTAGCTCCCCACGAGCAGTACTTC TRBV11-2 . TRBJ2-7 .
CASSLEVRDSTDTQYF TGTGCCAGCAGCTTGGAAGTTCGGGATTCCACAGATACGCAGTATTTT TRBV5-8 . TRBJ2-3 .
CASSPTSGWGGNEQFF TGTGCCAGCAGCCCAACATCAGGGTGGGGGGGCAATGAGCAGTTCTTC TRBV5-4 TRBD2 TRBJ2-1 once
CATSRDLSGSGTGELFF TGTGCCACCAGCAGAGATCTATCAGGGTCAGGCACCGGGGAGCTGTTTTTT TRBV15 . TRBJ2-2 .
CASSVLAEGELVGTSGNNEQFF TGTGCCAGCAGCGTATTGGCGGAGGGGGAATTGGTTGGGACTAGCGGGAACAATGAGCAGTTCTTC TRBV9 TRBD2 TRBJ2-1 .